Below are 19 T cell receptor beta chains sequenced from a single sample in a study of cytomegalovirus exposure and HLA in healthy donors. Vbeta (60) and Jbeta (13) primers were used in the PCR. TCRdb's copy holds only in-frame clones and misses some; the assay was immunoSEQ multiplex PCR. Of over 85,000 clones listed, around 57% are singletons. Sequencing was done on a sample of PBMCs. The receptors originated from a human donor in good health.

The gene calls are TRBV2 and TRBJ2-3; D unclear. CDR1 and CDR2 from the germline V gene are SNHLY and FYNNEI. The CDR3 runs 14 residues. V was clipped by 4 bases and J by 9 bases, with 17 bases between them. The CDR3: CASSGVASLETQYF. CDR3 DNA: TGTGCCAGCAGTGGCGTTGCTAGTCTAGAGACGCAGTATTTT.

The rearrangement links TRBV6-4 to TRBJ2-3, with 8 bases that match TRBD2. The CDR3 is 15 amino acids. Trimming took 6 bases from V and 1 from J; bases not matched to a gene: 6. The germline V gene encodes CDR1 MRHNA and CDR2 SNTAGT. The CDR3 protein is CASSPQTSGTDTQYF. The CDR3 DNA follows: TGTGCCAGCAGCCCTCAGACTAGCGGCACAGATACGCAGTATTTT.

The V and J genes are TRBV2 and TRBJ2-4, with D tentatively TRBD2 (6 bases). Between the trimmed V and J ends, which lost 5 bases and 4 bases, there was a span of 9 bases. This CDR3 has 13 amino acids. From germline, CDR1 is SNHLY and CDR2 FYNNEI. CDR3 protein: CASSTGEKNIQYF. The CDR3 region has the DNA TGTGCCAGCAGTACGGGAGAGAAAAACATTCAGTACTTC.

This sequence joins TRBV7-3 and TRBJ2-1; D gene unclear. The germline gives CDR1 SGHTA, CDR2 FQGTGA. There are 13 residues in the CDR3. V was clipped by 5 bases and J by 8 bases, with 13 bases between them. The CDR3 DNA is TGTGCCAGCAGCCAGACGCGGTTGGATGAGCAGTTCTTC. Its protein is CASSQTRLDEQFF.

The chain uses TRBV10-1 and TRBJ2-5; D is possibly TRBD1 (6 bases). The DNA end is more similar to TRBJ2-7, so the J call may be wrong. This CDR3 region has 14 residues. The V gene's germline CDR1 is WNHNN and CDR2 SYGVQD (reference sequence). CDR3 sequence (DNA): TGCGCCAGCAGTGAGAACCAGGGGTTTTACGAGCAGTACTTC. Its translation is CASSENQGFYEQYF.

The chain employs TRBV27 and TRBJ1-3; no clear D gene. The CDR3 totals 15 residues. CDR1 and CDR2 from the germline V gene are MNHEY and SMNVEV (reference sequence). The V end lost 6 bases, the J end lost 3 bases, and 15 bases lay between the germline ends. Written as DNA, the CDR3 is TGTGCCAGCAGGTCAATCAGGAACCTTGGAAACACCATATATTTT. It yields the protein CASRSIRNLGNTIYF.

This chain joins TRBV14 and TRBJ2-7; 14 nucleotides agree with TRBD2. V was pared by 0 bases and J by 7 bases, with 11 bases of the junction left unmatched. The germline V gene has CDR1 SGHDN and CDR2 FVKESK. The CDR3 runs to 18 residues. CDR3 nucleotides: TGTGCCAGCAGCCAAGATCTGGGAGGACTAGCGGGAGGCCGGGAGCAGTACTTC. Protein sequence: CASSQDLGGLAGGREQYF.

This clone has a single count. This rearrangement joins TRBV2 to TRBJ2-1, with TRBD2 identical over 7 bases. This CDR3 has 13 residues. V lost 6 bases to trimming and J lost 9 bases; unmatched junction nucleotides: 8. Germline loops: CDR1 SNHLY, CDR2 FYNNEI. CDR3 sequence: CASRGGDGGEQFF. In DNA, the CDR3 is TGTGCCAGCAGGGGGGGGGACGGGGGTGAGCAGTTCTTC. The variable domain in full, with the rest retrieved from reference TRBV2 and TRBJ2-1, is EPEVTQTPSHQVTQMGQEVILRCVPISNHLYFYWYRQILGQKVEFLVSFYNNEISEKSEIFDDQFSVERPDGSNFTLKIRSTKLEDSAMYFCASRGGDGGEQFFGPGTRLTVL.

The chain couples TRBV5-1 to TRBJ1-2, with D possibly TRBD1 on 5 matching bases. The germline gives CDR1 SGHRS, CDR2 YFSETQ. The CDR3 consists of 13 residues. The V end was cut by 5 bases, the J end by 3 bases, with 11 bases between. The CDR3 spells CASSERGHYGYTF. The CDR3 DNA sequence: TGCGCCAGCAGTGAAAGGGGCCACTATGGCTACACCTTC.

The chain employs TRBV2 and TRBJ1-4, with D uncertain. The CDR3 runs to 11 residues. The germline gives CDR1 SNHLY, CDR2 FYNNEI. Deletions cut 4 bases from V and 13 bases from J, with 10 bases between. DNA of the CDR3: TGTGCCAGCAGTGTTGTGGCAGGACTGTTTTTT. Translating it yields CASSVVAGLFF.

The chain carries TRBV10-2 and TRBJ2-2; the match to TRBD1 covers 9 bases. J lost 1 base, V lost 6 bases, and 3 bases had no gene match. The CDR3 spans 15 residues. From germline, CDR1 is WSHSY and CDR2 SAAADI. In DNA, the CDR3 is TGCGCCAGCAGAATGGGACAGGGGAACACCGGGGAGCTGTTTTTT. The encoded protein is CASRMGQGNTGELFF.

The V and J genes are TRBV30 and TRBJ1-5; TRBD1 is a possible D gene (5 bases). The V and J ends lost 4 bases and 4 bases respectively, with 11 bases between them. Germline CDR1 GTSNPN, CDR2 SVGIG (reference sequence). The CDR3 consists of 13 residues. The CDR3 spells CAWNGGPNQPQHF. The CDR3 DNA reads TGTGCCTGGAACGGGGGTCCGAATCAGCCCCAGCATTTT.

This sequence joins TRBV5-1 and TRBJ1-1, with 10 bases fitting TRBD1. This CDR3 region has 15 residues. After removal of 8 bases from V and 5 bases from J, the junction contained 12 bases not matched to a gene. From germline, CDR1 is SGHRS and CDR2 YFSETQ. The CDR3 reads CARPWTGGFSTEAFF. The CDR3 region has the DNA TGCGCCAGACCCTGGACAGGGGGATTCTCGACTGAAGCTTTCTTT.

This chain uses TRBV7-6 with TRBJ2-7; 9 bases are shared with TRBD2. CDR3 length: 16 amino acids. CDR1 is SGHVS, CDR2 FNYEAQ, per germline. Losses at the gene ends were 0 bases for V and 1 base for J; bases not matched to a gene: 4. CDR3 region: CASSLASGRRSYEQYF. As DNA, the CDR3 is TGTGCCAGCAGCTTAGCGAGCGGGAGGAGGTCCTACGAGCAGTACTTC.

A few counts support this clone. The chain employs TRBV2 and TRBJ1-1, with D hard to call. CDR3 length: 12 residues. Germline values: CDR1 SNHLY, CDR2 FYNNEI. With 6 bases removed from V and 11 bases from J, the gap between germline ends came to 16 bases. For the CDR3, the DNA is TGTGCCAGCAGAAATGATGTCGTACGGGCTTTCTTT. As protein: CASRNDVVRAFF. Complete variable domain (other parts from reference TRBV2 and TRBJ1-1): EPEVTQTPSHQVTQMGQEVILRCVPISNHLYFYWYRQILGQKVEFLVSFYNNEISEKSEIFDDQFSVERPDGSNFTLKIRSTKLEDSAMYFCASRNDVVRAFFGQGTRLTVV.

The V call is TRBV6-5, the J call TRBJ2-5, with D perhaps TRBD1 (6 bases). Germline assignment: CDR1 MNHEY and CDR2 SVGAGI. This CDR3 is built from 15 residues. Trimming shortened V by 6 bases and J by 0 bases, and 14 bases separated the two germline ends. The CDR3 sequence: CASRNRGDNQETQYF. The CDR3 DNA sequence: TGTGCCAGCAGAAATCGAGGGGACAACCAAGAGACCCAGTACTTC.

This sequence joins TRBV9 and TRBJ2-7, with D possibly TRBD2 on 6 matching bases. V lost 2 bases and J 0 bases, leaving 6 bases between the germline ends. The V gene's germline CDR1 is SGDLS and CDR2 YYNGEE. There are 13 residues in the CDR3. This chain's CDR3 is CASSVGLSYEQYF. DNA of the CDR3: TGTGCCAGCAGCGTGGGACTCTCCTACGAGCAGTACTTC.

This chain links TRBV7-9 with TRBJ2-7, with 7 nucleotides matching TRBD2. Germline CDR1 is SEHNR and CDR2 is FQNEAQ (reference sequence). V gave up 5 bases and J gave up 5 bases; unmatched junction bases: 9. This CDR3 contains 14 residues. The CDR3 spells CASSLTSSPNEQYF. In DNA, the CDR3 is TGTGCCAGCAGCCTGACTAGCAGCCCTAACGAGCAGTACTTC.

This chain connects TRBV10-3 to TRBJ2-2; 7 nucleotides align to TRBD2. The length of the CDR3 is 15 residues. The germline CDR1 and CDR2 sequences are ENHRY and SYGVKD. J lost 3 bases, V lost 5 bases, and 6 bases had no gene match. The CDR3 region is CAISTGTTYTGELFF. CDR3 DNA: TGTGCCATCAGTACCGGGACTACCTACACCGGGGAGCTGTTTTTT.